The 20 T cell receptor beta chains below were found in one sample sequenced in a study of blood T cell repertoires in COVID-19. TCRdb's table, derived via immunoSEQ multiplex PCR, lists solely in-frame clones and lacks some. The sample includes about 400,000 clones, more than 80% of them seen just once. The sequencing sample was made of peripheral blood. The receptor source for this set is a woman aged 25 to 45 with active or convalescent COVID-19.

The gene calls are TRBV11-3 and TRBJ2-7, with TRBD2 matching 7 bases. The germline V gene has CDR1 SGHNT and CDR2 YENEEA. CDR3 length: 13 amino acids. V was pared by 2 bases and J by 2 bases, with 0 bases of the junction left unmatched. The DNA for the CDR3 is TGTGCCAGCAGCTTAAGCGGGACCTACGAGCAGTACTTC. This gives the protein CASSLSGTYEQYF. The variable domain in full, completed from reference TRBV11-3 and TRBJ2-7, reads EAGVVQSPRYKIIEKKQPVAFWCNPISGHNTLYWYLQNLGQGPELLIRYENEEAVDDSQLPKDRFSAERLKGVDSTLKIQPAELGDSAVYLCASSLSGTYEQYFGPGTRLTVT.

This chain joins TRBV6-5 and TRBJ1-3; TRBD1 aligns across 7 bases. After removal of 5 bases from V and 2 bases from J, the junction contained 6 bases not matched to a gene. The CDR3 loop spans 15 amino acids. Germline V gene sequence: CDR1 MNHEY, CDR2 SVGAGI. The CDR3 DNA is TGTGCCAGCAGTCAGACTGACAGGGCTGGAAACACCATATATTTT. It translates to CASSQTDRAGNTIYF.

This clone was seen only once. CDR3 DNA: TGTGCCAGCAGCACCCTCTCGGCAGGGCCCTTT. Translating it yields CASSTLSAGPF. This chain joins TRBV21-1 and TRBJ2-2; whether TRBD1, the table's D call, matches the DNA was not checked. TRBV21-1 counts as a pseudogene. The CDR3 spans 11 residues.

This chain links TRBV19 with TRBJ2-7; TRBD1 agrees at 7 bases. J lost 2 bases, V lost 4 bases, and 5 bases had no gene match. This CDR3 has 14 amino acids. Germline CDR1 and CDR2: LNHDA and SQIVND (reference sequence). The CDR3: CASSSGQGAYEQYF. DNA for the CDR3: TGTGCCAGTAGTAGTGGCCAGGGGGCCTACGAGCAGTACTTC.

The V gene is TRBV25-1, the J gene TRBJ2-1, with 7 bases lining up with TRBD1. V was pared by 1 base and J by 2 bases, with 5 bases of the junction left unmatched. This CDR3 region has 16 residues. From germline, CDR1 is MGHDK and CDR2 SYGVNS. The CDR3 is CASSESGTVTYNEQFF. The CDR3, as DNA: TGTGCCAGCAGTGAATCGGGGACAGTAACCTACAATGAGCAGTTCTTC.

The V call is TRBV7-2, the J call TRBJ1-6; TRBD1 matches 8 bases. The CDR3 spans 16 residues. The germline gives CDR1 SGHTA, CDR2 FQGNSA. V lost 5 bases, J lost 10 bases, and 13 bases stayed unmatched. The CDR3 reads CASSPTTGEEGSPLHF. The CDR3 DNA sequence: TGTGCCAGCAGCCCGACGACAGGGGAAGAAGGGTCACCCCTCCACTTT.

CDR3 sequence: CASSLTQGGYTF. The CDR3 nucleotides are TGTGCCAGCAGTTTAACCCAGGGTGGCTACACCTTC. This chain connects TRBV2 to TRBJ1-2; perhaps TRBD1 as D (5 bases). V was shortened by 5 bases and J by 7 bases, with 11 bases between the two germline ends. Germline loops: CDR1 SNHLY, CDR2 FYNNEI. This CDR3 comprises 12 residues.

The chain has TRBV7-9 and TRBJ2-1; D is perhaps TRBD1 (5 bases). This CDR3 spans 14 amino acids. Germline V gives CDR1 SEHNR, CDR2 FQNEAQ (reference sequence). Trimming cost V 6 bases and J 9 bases, with 18 bases left between them. The CDR3 loop is CASSRAGLGLEQFF. CDR3 DNA: TGTGCCAGCAGTAGAGCAGGGTTAGGCCTTGAGCAGTTCTTC.

This clone was recorded only once. The chain is built from TRBV25-1 and TRBJ1-1; D possibly corresponds to TRBD1 (5 bases). CDR1 is MGHDK and CDR2 is SYGVNS in the germline V gene. CDR3 length equals 13 residues. V lost 5 bases and J lost 2, with 9 bases in between. This CDR3 reads CASSRQSNTEAFF. The CDR3 DNA is TGTGCCAGCAGTCGACAGTCAAACACTGAAGCTTTCTTT. The variable domain in full, with the rest retrieved from reference TRBV25-1 and TRBJ1-1, is EADIYQTPRYLVIGTGKKITLECSQTMGHDKMYWYQQDPGMELHLIHYSYGVNSTEKGDLSSESTVSRIRTEHFPLTLESARPSHTSQYLCASSRQSNTEAFFGQGTRLTVV.

V is TRBV12-3 or TRBV12-4 and J is TRBJ1-1; maybe TRBD1 (6 bases). The CDR3 spans 13 residues. V was trimmed by 5 bases and J by 3 bases, leaving 10 bases between them. This chain's CDR3 is CASSPGGHTEAFF. In DNA form, the CDR3 reads TGTGCCAGCAGTCCGGGGGGCCACACTGAAGCTTTCTTT.

The chain joins TRBV29-1 to TRBJ2-2, with D hard to call. This CDR3 is 16 amino acids long. Per germline, CDR1 SQVTM and CDR2 ANQGSEA. Trimming took off 2 bases at V and 0 bases at J, with 13 bases between the two ends. The CDR3 is CSVELGEIANTGELFF. In DNA, the CDR3 is TGCAGCGTTGAACTTGGAGAGATCGCGAACACCGGGGAGCTGTTTTTT.

The J gene is TRBJ1-1, the V gene TRBV10-3; weak D call: TRBD1 (5 bases). The V gene lost 1 base and the J gene lost 4 bases, with 22 bases spanning the gap. The CDR3 has 18 residues. The germline gives CDR1 ENHRY, CDR2 SYGVKD. The CDR3 loop reads CAISEFIGTSLGGTEAFF. In nucleotides, the CDR3 is TGTGCCATCAGTGAGTTCATAGGGACTTCTCTGGGGGGCACTGAAGCTTTCTTT.

V gene TRBV5-8 combines with J gene TRBJ2-4; D gene uncertain. The CDR3 extends over 16 amino acids. Germline V gives CDR1 SGHTS, CDR2 YDEGEE. V lost 7 bases, J lost 0 bases, and 17 bases lay in between. DNA for the CDR3: TGTGCCAGCCATCCTACACAGTGGCTAGCCAAAAACATTCAGTACTTC. Its translation is CASHPTQWLAKNIQYF.

The chain couples TRBV21-1 to TRBJ2-5; the DNA was not compared with TRBD2, the D call given in the table. TRBV21-1 is noted as a pseudogene. The CDR3 is made up of 16 amino acids. In DNA form, the CDR3 reads TGTGCCGGAGAGAGAAGGGGAGGCCCGAGAGGAGAGACCCAGTACTTC. Its translation is CAGERRGGPRGETQYF.

V usage is TRBV6-6 and J usage is TRBJ2-2; 7 bases agree with TRBD2. Germline CDR1 and CDR2: MNHNY and SVGAGI (reference sequence). With 2 bases clipped from V and 6 bases from J, the junction kept 9 bases outside the gene matches. The length of the CDR3 is 16 residues. The CDR3, as DNA: TGTGCCAGCAGTTACCCGGGGGGAACGTCCCCCGGGGAGCTGTTTTTT. Protein product: CASSYPGGTSPGELFF.

The CDR3 spells CASSSVTSGYEQYF. Written as DNA, the CDR3 is TGCGCCAGCAGCTCTGTGACTAGCGGCTACGAGCAGTACTTC. The rearrangement joins TRBV4-1 to TRBJ2-7, with 9 bases aligning to TRBD2. The V segment lost 5 bases and the J segment 3 bases; nucleotides outside the gene matches: 5. Per the germline V gene, CDR1 is MGHRA and CDR2 is YSYEKL. The CDR3 has 14 amino acids.

This clone appeared a single time. The V call is TRBV7-2, the J call TRBJ2-1, with 7 bases fitting TRBD2. With 5 bases clipped from V and 6 bases from J, the junction kept 7 bases outside the gene matches. The V gene's germline CDR1 is SGHTA and CDR2 FQGNSA. This CDR3 region has 14 residues. In DNA, the CDR3 is TGTGCCAGCAGCCCTGCCGGGACTATCAATGAGCAGTTCTTC. Translating gives CASSPAGTINEQFF. Looking up the rest from reference TRBV7-2 and TRBJ2-1 gives the full variable domain: GAGVSQSPSNKVTEKGKDVELRCDPISGHTALYWYRQSLGQGLEFLIYFQGNSAPDKSGLPSDRFSAERTGGSVSTLTIQRTQQEDSAVYLCASSPAGTINEQFFGPGTRLTVL.

The rearrangement joins TRBV15 to TRBJ2-4, with 7 bases matching TRBD1. V lost 5 bases to trimming and J lost 14 bases; unmatched junction nucleotides: 9. Germline V gene lookup returns CDR1 LNHNV and CDR2 YYDKDF (reference sequence). The CDR3 runs to 12 residues. The CDR3, as DNA: TGTGCCACCAGCGGACCCTGGGACAGAGAGTACTTC. It specifies CATSGPWDREYF.

The chain is built from TRBV28 and TRBJ1-1, with TRBD1 identical over 11 bases. The V segment lost 2 bases and the J segment 2 bases; nucleotides outside the gene matches: 7. This CDR3 region has 17 residues. Per the germline V gene, CDR1 is MDHEN and CDR2 is SYDVKM. This CDR3 reads CASSLGFGTGGNTEAFF. In DNA form, the CDR3 reads TGTGCCAGCAGTTTAGGGTTCGGGACAGGGGGAAACACTGAAGCTTTCTTT.

The chain uses TRBV10-2 and TRBJ1-6; TRBD1 agrees at 7 bases. The CDR3 has 15 residues. CDR1 is WSHSY and CDR2 is SAAADI in the germline V gene. Unmatched junction bases numbered 5, after V lost 3 bases and J lost 6 bases. The CDR3 nucleotides are TGCGCCAGCAGTGAAAAGGGGGCGGCTAATTCACCCCTCCACTTT. The encoded protein is CASSEKGAANSPLHF.